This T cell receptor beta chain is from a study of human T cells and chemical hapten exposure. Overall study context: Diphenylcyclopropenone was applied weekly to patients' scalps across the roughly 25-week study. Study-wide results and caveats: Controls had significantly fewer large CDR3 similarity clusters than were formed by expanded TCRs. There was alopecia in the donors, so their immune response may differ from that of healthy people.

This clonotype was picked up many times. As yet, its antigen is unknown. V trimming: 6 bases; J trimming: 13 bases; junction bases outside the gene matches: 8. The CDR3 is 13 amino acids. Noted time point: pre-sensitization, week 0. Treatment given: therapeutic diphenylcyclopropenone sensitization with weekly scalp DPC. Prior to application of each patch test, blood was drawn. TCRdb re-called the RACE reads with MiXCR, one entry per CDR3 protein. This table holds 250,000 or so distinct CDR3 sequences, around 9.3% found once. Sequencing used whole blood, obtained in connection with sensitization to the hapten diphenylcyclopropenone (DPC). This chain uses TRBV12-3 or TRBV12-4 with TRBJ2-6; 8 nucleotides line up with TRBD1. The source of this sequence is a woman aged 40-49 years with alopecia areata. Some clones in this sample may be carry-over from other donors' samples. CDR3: CASRTTGARVLTF. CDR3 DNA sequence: TGTGCCAGCAGAACGACAGGGGCAAGAGTCCTGACTTTC.